This T cell receptor (beta chain) was obtained from a study of cytomegalovirus exposure and HLA in healthy donors. Notes on the study in general: In a later analysis, TCR association rates varied by HLA locus: DRB1 most, HLA-C fewest.

The germline V and J ends were trimmed by 1 base and 2 bases, with 12 bases remaining between them. The CDR3 is made up of 17 amino acids. Germline V gives CDR1 LGHNA, CDR2 YSLEER. This clone has just one count. The target antigen is unknown. 60 Vbeta and 13 Jbeta primers were used in PCR. Clones were read by immunoSEQ multiplex PCR, and TCRdb kept only the in-frame ones, dropping some. The table has about 95,000 clones, around three quarters seen once. The sample was PBMCs. The origin of this receptor is a man between 60 and 70 years old in good health and CMV-seronegative. This chain uses TRBV4-3 with TRBJ2-6; the D gene is possibly TRBD2 (5 bases). The CDR3 coding sequence is TGCGCCAGCAGCCAAGTTGGGCGGGTAACTGGGGCCAACGTCCTGACTTTC. Its translation is CASSQVGRVTGANVLTF.